This T cell receptor (beta chain) comes out of a study of T cell repertoires in cytomegalovirus infection. Study-wide background: Indications of both CMV infection and matching HLA type were provided by public TCR beta signatures.

A single count supports this clonotype. Its target is not known. Notes on the study in general: HLA-C-restricted CMV-specific TCR beta clonotypes were dominant in the ex vivo response. Frequencies of public TCR beta families were cumulated, and this identified carriers of CMV plus the relevant HLA.

The V end was cut by 3 bases, the J end by 0 bases, with 12 bases between. This CDR3 has 15 amino acids. Per germline, CDR1 MGHDK and CDR2 SYGVNS. TCRdb re-derived calls from the reads in MiXCR, one entry per CDR3 protein. Of around 500,000 distinct CDR3 sequences listed, 40% to 50% are singletons. The chain joins TRBV25-1 to TRBJ2-7, with D possibly matching TRBD1 (6 bases). This clonotype was obtained from a human donor in good health (CMV status not recorded). Some clones in this sample may be carry-over from other donors' samples. The specimen was cultured PBMCs, collected from culture after CMV antigen stimulation. CDR3 nucleotide sequence: TGTGCCAGCAGTGAGACAGGAGATACCTCCTACGAGCAGTACTTC. Protein: CASSETGDTSYEQYF.